The rows below give T cell receptor beta chains drawn from one sample of a study of T cell responses to AZD1222 COVID-19 vaccine. Profiling relied on immunoSEQ multiplex PCR, and the TCRdb table lists in-frame clones only, not all of them. Of about 180,000 clones in the sample, around nine tenths were seen once. The sequencing here drew on peripheral blood, taken 28 days after the second AZD1222 dose. The receptors come from an adult who received the AZD1222 COVID-19 vaccine. CDR3s include the opening cysteine and the closing phenylalanine or tryptophan. D genes are given only for firm matches. Where a row states a size, it is once, few, many or the class of an expanded clone; other rows omit it.

j_call clone_size v_call d_call cdr3_nt cdr3_aa
TRBJ2-2 NA TRBV2 TRBD1 TGTGCCAGCAGTGTGGGCCGGGACAGTCTTTACGCGAACACCGGGGAGCTGTTTTTT CASSVGRDSLYANTGELFF
TRBJ2-7 few TRBV27 TRBD2 TGTGCCAGCTCCAAGGGAGGGCCCTTCTACGAGCAGTACTTC CASSKGGPFYEQYF
TRBJ2-7 NA TRBV7-3 TRBD2 TGTGCCAGCAGCCCTGGGACTAGCGGGGGGTCCTACGAGCAGTACTTC CASSPGTSGGSYEQYF
TRBJ1-2 NA TRBV7-2 NA TGTGCCAGCACCAAGACTAGCTATGGCTACACCTTC CASTKTSYGYTF
TRBJ2-2 NA TRBV5-6 TRBD2 TGTGCCAGCAGCTTGCAGCGGGAGGGGAACACCGGGGAGCTGTTTTTT CASSLQREGNTGELFF
TRBJ2-7 NA TRBV5-1 TRBD2 TGCGCCAGCAGCCGAACCCGACTAGCGGGAGTGGAGCACGAGCAGTACTTC CASSRTRLAGVEHEQYF
TRBJ2-5 NA TRBV7-3 TRBD2 TGTGCCAGCAGCTCCACTAGCGGACTCCAAGAGACCCAGTACTTC CASSSTSGLQETQYF
TRBJ2-1 once TRBV5-4 TRBD2 TGTGCCAGCAGCGGAGGGACTAGCGGGACCAGCTCCTACAATGAGCAGTTCTTC CASSGGTSGTSSYNEQFF
TRBJ1-6 NA TRBV6-5 NA TGTGCCAGCAGTTACGCGGGGCTGCTTAATTCACCCCTCCACTTT CASSYAGLLNSPLHF
TRBJ2-1 once TRBV7-9 TRBD2 TGTGCCAGCAGCTTAGGTGGGACTAGCGGAAGTTACAATGAGCAGTTCTTC CASSLGGTSGSYNEQFF
TRBJ2-2 NA TRBV7-8 NA TGTGCCAGCAGCTTAGGAGTGGGGTCCGGGGAGCTGTTTTTT CASSLGVGSGELFF
TRBJ1-5 NA TRBV6-5 NA TGTGCCAGCAGTTATTCCGATACTCAGCCCCAGCATTTT CASSYSDTQPQHF
TRBJ2-3 NA TRBV7-2 NA TGTGCCAGCAGCTTATCTATGTCGACGGATACGCAGTATTTT CASSLSMSTDTQYF
TRBJ2-1 few TRBV7-2 TRBD2 TGTGCCAGCAGCTCCGGACTAGCGGGTAGTATACATGAGCAGTTCTTC CASSSGLAGSIHEQFF
TRBJ1-1 NA TRBV28 NA TGTGCCAGCAGTCCTCCTGCCAACACTGAAGCTTTCTTT CASSPPANTEAFF
TRBJ2-7 NA TRBV7-9 NA TGTGCCAGCAGCTTAGTCGCAGGTTCCTACGAGCAGTACTTC CASSLVAGSYEQYF
TRBJ1-3 NA TRBV19 NA TGTGCCAGTAGTATAATGGGGAACTCTGGAAACACCATATATTTT CASSIMGNSGNTIYF
TRBJ2-7 NA TRBV28 NA TGTGCCAGCCGACACTCCCGCTCACCCGAACTATACGAGCAGTACTTC CASRHSRSPELYEQYF
TRBJ1-6 NA TRBV7-9 NA TGTGCCAGCAGCTTGAAGAGTAATTCACCCCTCCACTTT CASSLKSNSPLHF
TRBJ2-3 NA TRBV29-1 TRBD1 TGCAGCGTGCGACAGGGGGCGCGTACAGATACGCAGTATTTT CSVRQGARTDTQYF
TRBJ1-4 NA TRBV2 NA TGTGCCAGCAGACCCGACAGATCAACTAATGAAAAACTGTTTTTT CASRPDRSTNEKLFF
TRBJ2-1 once TRBV27 NA TGTGCCAGCGGTTTCTCCGGGACTGTTAACAATGAGCAGTTCTTC CASGFSGTVNNEQFF
TRBJ1-4 NA TRBV5-5 NA TGTGCCAGCAGCTTGGCAACTAATGAAAAACTGTTTTTT CASSLATNEKLFF
TRBJ2-2 NA TRBV3-1/TRBV3-2 NA TGTGCCAGCAGCCATTCCGGGAACACCGGGGAGCTGTTTTTT CASSHSGNTGELFF
TRBJ2-7 NA TRBV10-3 TRBD2 TGTGCCATCAGTGAGGGAGCGGGGGGGCCGGAAGAGCAGTACTTC CAISEGAGGPEEQYF
TRBJ2-7 NA TRBV30 TRBD2 TGTGCCTGGAGTTTGCCGGGACTAGCGGGAGGACGCAGCGAGCAGTACTTC CAWSLPGLAGGRSEQYF
TRBJ2-7 NA TRBV2 NA TGTGCCAGCAGTGAAGGACCCGCCTCCTACGAGCAGTACTTC CASSEGPASYEQYF
TRBJ2-5 NA TRBV7-8 TRBD2 TGTGCCAGCAGCTTAGAACTAGCGGGGGAGACCCAGTACTTC CASSLELAGETQYF
TRBJ2-7 NA TRBV7-2 TRBD1 TGTGCCAGCAGCACACGACAGGGGTTAGACGAGCAGTACTTC CASSTRQGLDEQYF
TRBJ2-7 NA TRBV4-2 TRBD2 TGTGCCAGCACCCTGGAGCCAGCGGGGGGGTACGAGCAGTACTTC CASTLEPAGGYEQYF
TRBJ2-2 NA TRBV11-1 NA TGTGCCAGCAGCTTGTCGGGGGCTGTCGGGGAGCTGTTTTTT CASSLSGAVGELFF
TRBJ1-6 NA TRBV27 TRBD1 TGTGCCAGCAGGGGACAGGGCCCCTTGGCCCTCCACTTT CASRGQGPLALHF
TRBJ2-5 once TRBV5-1 NA TGCGCCAGCAGCGGAAGGAGTCAAGAGACCCAGTACTTC CASSGRSQETQYF
TRBJ1-4 NA TRBV7-2 NA TGTGCCAGCAGCCTTAATGAAAAACTGTTTTTT CASSLNEKLFF
TRBJ1-4 NA TRBV3-1/TRBV3-2 TRBD1 TGTGCCAGCAGCCAAGCGGGACAGATCGCTTCAACTAATGAAAAACTGTTTTTT CASSQAGQIASTNEKLFF
TRBJ2-1 NA TRBV10-1 NA TGCGCCAGCAGTGGCCGGGACACCTACAATGAGCAGTTCTTC CASSGRDTYNEQFF
TRBJ2-5 once TRBV4-2 TRBD2 TGTGCCAGCAGCACACTATCTAGCGGAAACTCGGAGACCCAGTACTTC CASSTLSSGNSETQYF
TRBJ1-2 NA TRBV13 TRBD1 TGTGCCAGCAGCCGATCCGGGACAGATCTTTTCTATGGCTACACCTTC CASSRSGTDLFYGYTF
TRBJ2-7 few TRBV2 TRBD2 TGTGCCAGCAGTGAGGGTAGCGGGGAACCCTACGAGCAGTACTTC CASSEGSGEPYEQYF
TRBJ1-5 NA TRBV6-5 TRBD1 TGTGCCAGCAGCCAAGGGGGCCGACAGCCCCAGCATTTT CASSQGGRQPQHF
TRBJ1-1 few TRBV3-1/TRBV3-2 NA TGTGCCAGCAGCCAATCCCTGGTCACTGAAGCTTTCTTT CASSQSLVTEAFF
TRBJ2-7 NA TRBV24-1 NA TGTGCCCCTACGCCCAGGGGTTCCTACGAGCAGTACTTC CAPTPRGSYEQYF